The 3 T cell receptor beta chains reported below all come from one sample, sequenced in a study of siplizumab effects on memory and regulatory T cells. Sequencing used immunoSEQ multiplex PCR; TCRdb keeps in-frame clones, though not all of them. The repertoire holds approximately 90,000 clones, with over 85% as singletons. The sample taken for sequencing was non-Treg CD4+ T cells sorted from blood. These receptors were obtained from a human donor in good health.

This chain links TRBV19 with TRBJ1-6; D not certain. This CDR3 region has 12 residues. The ends were cut back, 3 bases at V and 6 bases at J, with 3 bases in the middle. Germline V gives CDR1 LNHDA, CDR2 SQIVND (reference sequence). In nucleotides, the CDR3 is TGTGCCAGTAGTATTGGTAATTCACCCCTCCACTTT. Its translation is CASSIGNSPLHF. Looking up the rest from reference TRBV19 and TRBJ1-6 gives the full variable domain: DGGITQSPKYLFRKEGQNVTLSCEQNLNHDAMYWYRQDPGQGLRLIYYSQIVNDFQKGDIAEGYSVSREKKESFPLTVTSAQKNPTAFYLCASSIGNSPLHFGNGTRLTVT.

This clone appeared a single time. The chain carries TRBV11-2 and TRBJ1-5, with D tentatively TRBD1 (5 bases). The germline V and J ends were trimmed by 5 bases and 7 bases, with 12 bases remaining between them. Germline-derived CDR1 and CDR2 are SGHAT and FQNNGV. This CDR3 contains 13 residues. This CDR3 reads CASSPGPLQPQHF. The CDR3 region has the DNA TGTGCCAGCAGCCCAGGGCCACTCCAGCCCCAGCATTTT.

This rearrangement joins TRBV5-8 to TRBJ2-2; TRBD2 matches 9 bases. The CDR3 covers 17 residues. The germline V gene encodes CDR1 SGHTS and CDR2 YDEGEE. J gave up 0 bases and V 5 bases, and 8 bases lay outside the gene matches. CDR3 in DNA: TGTGCCAGCAGTCCGCCGGGACTAGCTTCGAACACCGGGGAGCTGTTTTTT. As protein: CASSPPGLASNTGELFF.